The 32 T cell receptor beta chains below all came from one sample that was sequenced in a study of Ad26.COV2.S vaccination and SARS-CoV-2 variants. Sequenced by immunoSEQ multiplex PCR; TCRdb stores in-frame clones only, minus some. The sample carries some 180,000 clones, 87% recorded once. Here the sequenced sample was peripheral blood, taken after recovery from COVID-19. These receptors were taken from a human donor who had recovered from COVID-19.

This CDR3 is CASSLLQGGDEKLFF. CDR3 DNA sequence: TGTGCCAGCAGTTTATTGCAGGGAGGGGATGAAAAACTGTTTTTT. J is TRBJ1-4 and V is TRBV28, with a weak D call TRBD1 (5 bases). The V and J ends lost 1 base and 6 bases respectively, with 12 bases between them. This CDR3 is built from 15 residues. Per the germline V gene, CDR1 is MDHEN and CDR2 is SYDVKM.

This sequence joins TRBV2 and TRBJ1-2; no clear D gene. CDR3 length: 12 residues. V dropped 7 bases and J dropped 5 bases, with 11 bases sitting between them. From germline, CDR1 is SNHLY and CDR2 FYNNEI. The CDR3 sequence is CASTSDLYGYTF. Here the CDR3 DNA reads TGTGCCAGCACCTCCGATTTATATGGCTACACCTTC.

This rearrangement joins TRBV3-1 (or the pseudogene TRBV3-2) to TRBJ1-6; D is unclear. V was cut by 1 base and J by 9 bases, with 7 bases left in between. This CDR3 is 13 amino acids long. The germline CDR1 and CDR2 sequences are LGHDT and YNNKEL (reference sequence). CDR3 sequence reads: CASSQGYASPLHF. CDR3 nucleotides: TGTGCCAGCAGCCAAGGGTATGCTTCACCCCTCCACTTT.

This chain connects TRBV6-5 to TRBJ2-7; D is undetermined. The length of the CDR3 is 16 residues. Germline CDR1 is MNHEY and CDR2 is SVGAGI. The V end lost 0 bases, the J end lost 0 bases, and 12 bases lay between the germline ends. The CDR3 here is CASSYSNGYSSYEQYF. CDR3 sequence (DNA): TGTGCCAGCAGTTACTCGAACGGCTATAGCTCCTACGAGCAGTACTTC.

V usage is TRBV11-2 and J usage is TRBJ2-3; 7 bases match TRBD1. The CDR3 loop spans 12 amino acids. CDR1 and CDR2 from the germline V gene are SGHAT and FQNNGV. V lost 5 bases, J lost 4 bases, and 0 bases stayed unmatched. The CDR3 is CASSGQADTQYF. CDR3 coding DNA: TGTGCCAGCAGCGGACAGGCAGATACGCAGTATTTT.

The gene calls are TRBV2 and TRBJ1-2; D is perhaps TRBD1 (5 bases). V lost 6 bases and J 2 bases, leaving 10 bases between the germline ends. This CDR3 region has 13 residues. Germline V gene sequence: CDR1 SNHLY, CDR2 FYNNEI. The CDR3 nucleotides are TGTGCCAGCAGGGGGGACGGGAACTATGGCTACACCTTC. It specifies CASRGDGNYGYTF.

This clone has just a few counts. The genes are TRBV5-6 and TRBJ1-5, with D possibly being TRBD1 (5 bases). This CDR3 has 16 amino acids. Germline-derived CDR1 and CDR2 are SGHDT and YYEEEE. Trimming shortened V by 2 bases and J by 3 bases, and 15 bases separated the two germline ends. The CDR3 sequence: CASSLLGERDNQPQHF. DNA of the CDR3: TGTGCCAGCAGCTTACTGGGGGAAAGGGACAATCAGCCCCAGCATTTT.

This clone was seen a few times. This chain uses TRBV14 with TRBJ1-1, with D tentatively TRBD1 (6 bases). This CDR3 spans 13 amino acids. Trimming removed 5 bases at V and 8 bases at J, with 15 bases between. CDR1 SGHDN and CDR2 FVKESK come from the germline V gene. The DNA for the CDR3 is TGTGCCAGCAGCAGGGGGGACGGCCTAGAAGCTTTCTTT. Protein sequence: CASSRGDGLEAFF.

The chain carries TRBV2 and TRBJ2-3; maybe TRBD2 (5 bases). Trimming shortened V by 4 bases and J by 4 bases, and 15 bases separated the two germline ends. The germline gives CDR1 SNHLY, CDR2 FYNNEI. The CDR3 sequence is 15 residues long. The CDR3 DNA follows: TGTGCCAGCAGTGCTAGGAGACTGGAGGCAGATACGCAGTATTTT. Protein sequence: CASSARRLEADTQYF.

This chain links TRBV27 with TRBJ2-1, with a possible D match to TRBD1 (6 bases). Trimming shortened V by 6 bases and J by 7 bases, and 13 bases separated the two germline ends. The germline gives CDR1 MNHEY, CDR2 SMNVEV (reference sequence). The CDR3 is made up of 13 amino acids. In DNA form, the CDR3 reads TGTGCCAGCAGCACACAAAGGGGGAATGAGCAGTTCTTC. It specifies CASSTQRGNEQFF.

The J gene is TRBJ1-1, the V gene TRBV2; the D gene is possibly TRBD1 (5 bases). V lost 2 bases, J lost 5 bases, and 15 bases lay in between. Germline V CDR1 and CDR2: SNHLY, FYNNEI. The CDR3 loop spans 15 amino acids. CDR3 amino acids: CASSESNGGRTEAFF. CDR3 DNA sequence: TGTGCCAGCAGTGAATCGAATGGGGGTAGGACTGAAGCTTTCTTT.

The V call is TRBV11-1, the J call TRBJ2-1; 7 nucleotides line up with TRBD1. Losses at the gene ends were 8 bases for V and 4 bases for J; bases not matched to a gene: 11. The CDR3 is 15 residues long. From germline, CDR1 is SGHAT and CDR2 FQDESV (reference sequence). CDR3 sequence reads: CASGKTGAIYNEQFF. The CDR3 DNA follows: TGTGCCAGCGGAAAAACAGGGGCTATTTACAATGAGCAGTTCTTC.

The chain combines TRBV9 with TRBJ2-3, with D unresolved. Germline CDR1 reads SGDLS; CDR2 reads YYNGEE. The CDR3 covers 13 residues. The V end was cut by 3 bases, the J end by 3 bases, with 8 bases between. For the CDR3, the DNA is TGTGCCAGCAGCGCCGAGTTTACAGATACGCAGTATTTT. This encodes CASSAEFTDTQYF.

The genes are TRBV27 and TRBJ2-7; 11 bases are a match to TRBD2. This CDR3 region has 15 residues. V was pared by 2 bases and J by 4 bases, with 4 bases of the junction left unmatched. Germline CDR1 reads MNHEY; CDR2 reads SMNVEV (reference sequence). CDR3 sequence: CASSLTRLAGYEQYF. CDR3 nucleotides: TGTGCCAGCAGTTTAACGAGACTAGCGGGATACGAGCAGTACTTC.

This rearrangement joins TRBV6-5 to TRBJ1-2; D uncertain. CDR3 size: 15 residues. The V gene lost 0 bases and the J gene lost 4 bases, with 12 bases spanning the gap. The germline V gene encodes CDR1 MNHEY and CDR2 SVGAGI. The CDR3 sequence: CASSYSEVGLYGYTF. CDR3 in DNA: TGTGCCAGCAGTTACTCGGAAGTGGGCCTCTATGGCTACACCTTC.

The gene calls are TRBV9 and TRBJ2-7; 7 bases align to TRBD2. The CDR3 loop spans 17 amino acids. With V trimmed by 4 bases and J by 2 bases, 15 bases remained unmatched. Per germline, CDR1 SGDLS and CDR2 YYNGEE. CDR3 sequence (DNA): TGTGCCAGCAGCACCCCTTTGGAGGGAGGGCCGCCCTACGAGCAGTACTTC. This codes for CASSTPLEGGPPYEQYF. The full variable domain, rest sourced from reference TRBV9 and TRBJ2-7, is DSGVTQTPKHLITATGQRVTLRCSPRSGDLSVYWYQQSLDQGLQFLIQYYNGEERAKGNILERFSAQQFPDLHSELNLSSLELGDSALYFCASSTPLEGGPPYEQYFGPGTRLTVT.

The rearrangement joins TRBV6-5 to TRBJ2-2; the D is unclear. Germline V gene lookup returns CDR1 MNHEY and CDR2 SVGAGI. The CDR3 has 13 residues. The V gene lost 5 bases and the J gene lost 2 bases, with 6 bases spanning the gap. The CDR3 region is CASSPYNTGELFF. The CDR3 bases are TGTGCCAGCAGTCCCTATAACACCGGGGAGCTGTTTTTT.

V gene TRBV19 combines with J gene TRBJ2-1; 10 bases align to TRBD1. The CDR3 has 16 amino acids. Per germline, CDR1 LNHDA and CDR2 SQIVND (reference sequence). V trimming: 2 bases; J trimming: 6 bases; junction bases outside the gene matches: 7. As DNA, the CDR3 is TGTGCCAGTAGTATACAAGGGACAGGGGTAGGCAATGAGCAGTTCTTC. Its translation: CASSIQGTGVGNEQFF.

The chain uses TRBV5-5 and TRBJ1-5, with D unclear. Trimming removed 1 base at V and 0 bases at J, with 2 bases between. The germline V gene has CDR1 SGHKS and CDR2 YYEKEE (reference sequence). This CDR3 has 13 residues. CDR3 protein: CASSLYSNQPQHF. For the CDR3, the DNA is TGTGCCAGCAGCTTGTATAGCAATCAGCCCCAGCATTTT.

This sequence joins TRBV19 and TRBJ2-1, with D perhaps matching TRBD2 (6 bases). The CDR3 is 14 amino acids. Germline CDR1 LNHDA, CDR2 SQIVND (reference sequence). Trimming took off 3 bases at V and 7 bases at J, with 13 bases between the two ends. CDR3 region: CASSIRPGGNEQFF. As DNA, the CDR3 is TGTGCCAGTAGTATTCGACCCGGGGGAAATGAGCAGTTCTTC.

This clone was counted a single time. The chain is built from TRBV10-2 and TRBJ2-7; 15 nucleotides agree with TRBD2. The CDR3 is 21 amino acids. Losses at the gene ends were 4 bases for V and 0 bases for J; bases not matched to a gene: 16. Germline V lookup: CDR1 WSHSY, CDR2 SAAADI. Written as DNA, the CDR3 is TGCGCCAGCAGTGCCCATCGTACGTCCGGGACTAGCGGGAGGCTCTCCTACGAGCAGTACTTC. Translating gives CASSAHRTSGTSGRLSYEQYF.

The chain uses TRBV9 and TRBJ2-1; possible D gene TRBD2, 6 bases. V gave up 0 bases and J gave up 3 bases, with 16 bases separating them. Germline V lookup: CDR1 SGDLS, CDR2 YYNGEE. CDR3 length: 17 amino acids. For the CDR3, the DNA is TGTGCCAGCAGCGTAGGTGGGGGAGGAGAGTACTACAATGAGCAGTTCTTC. It yields the protein CASSVGGGGEYYNEQFF.

This clone has just one count. This chain connects TRBV29-1 to TRBJ1-2; weak D call: TRBD1 (5 bases). The germline V gene encodes CDR1 SQVTM and CDR2 ANQGSEA. Trimming shortened V by 1 base and J by 2 bases, and 8 bases separated the two germline ends. This CDR3 is 13 amino acids long. CDR3 coding DNA: TGCAGCGTTGAAGGGGGGAGGAACTATGGCTACACCTTC. This encodes CSVEGGRNYGYTF.

This chain links TRBV2 with TRBJ2-1; D possibly corresponds to TRBD1 (5 bases). The CDR3 contains 17 residues. Looked up from germline, CDR1 is SNHLY and CDR2 is FYNNEI. Trimming took 6 bases from V and 4 from J, leaving 22 bases between them. CDR3 amino acids: CASRRRAGINLYNEQFF. The CDR3 coding sequence is TGTGCCAGCAGGCGCAGGGCAGGAATAAATTTGTACAATGAGCAGTTCTTC.

V gene TRBV4-1 combines with J gene TRBJ1-2; tentative D call: TRBD1 (5 bases). V shed 1 base and J shed 0 bases, with 9 bases lying between them. The CDR3 spans 15 residues. The V gene's germline CDR1 is MGHRA and CDR2 YSYEKL. The CDR3 reads CASSQVGTSNYGYTF. CDR3 sequence (DNA): TGCGCCAGCAGCCAAGTTGGGACCTCTAACTATGGCTACACCTTC.

This clone showed up just a few times. This rearrangement joins TRBV15 to TRBJ1-5; 8 nucleotides agree with TRBD1. CDR1 and CDR2 from the germline V gene are LNHNV and YYDKDF (reference sequence). The CDR3 is 15 amino acids. J gave up 4 bases and V 3 bases, and 5 bases lay outside the gene matches. The CDR3, as DNA: TGTGCCACCAGCAGCCGAACAGGGGGAAATCAGCCCCAGCATTTT. It specifies CATSSRTGGNQPQHF.

The chain joins TRBV30 to TRBJ1-1, with no clear D. Germline V gene sequence: CDR1 GTSNPN, CDR2 SVGIG (reference sequence). The CDR3 has 11 residues. Trimming pared 0 bases from V and 7 bases from J, leaving 6 bases between. The CDR3 nucleotides read TGTGCCTGGAGTGTACGGATTGAAGCTTTCTTT. Translation gives CAWSVRIEAFF.

V usage is TRBV2 and J usage is TRBJ2-1; D assignment may be TRBD1 or TRBD2 (5 bases each). The germline V gene has CDR1 SNHLY and CDR2 FYNNEI. The V and J ends lost 1 base and 0 bases respectively, with 13 bases between them. The CDR3 extends over 17 amino acids. The CDR3 region has the DNA TGTGCCAGCAGTGAAGGGGGGATGGTAAACTCCTACAATGAGCAGTTCTTC. It translates to CASSEGGMVNSYNEQFF.

CDR3 protein: CATASGANVLTF. In DNA form, the CDR3 reads TGTGCCACCGCCTCTGGGGCCAACGTCCTGACTTTC. The rearrangement uses TRBV15 and TRBJ2-6; D call uncertain. Germline V CDR1 and CDR2: LNHNV, YYDKDF (reference sequence). This CDR3 is built from 12 residues. Between the trimmed V and J ends, which lost 8 bases and 0 bases, there was a span of 2 bases.

The chain uses TRBV7-3 and TRBJ2-5; TRBD1 or TRBD2 may be the D gene (5 bases each). V was trimmed by 0 bases and J by 7 bases, leaving 15 bases between them. Germline values: CDR1 SGHTA, CDR2 FQGTGA. The CDR3 covers 15 residues. Written as DNA, the CDR3 is TGTGCCAGCAGCTTAACAGGGACCCCTGCATCGACCCAGTACTTC. The encoded protein is CASSLTGTPASTQYF.

V gene TRBV6-6 combines with J gene TRBJ1-3; D is possibly TRBD1 (5 bases). The CDR3 is made up of 16 amino acids. The germline V gene encodes CDR1 MNHNY and CDR2 SVGAGI (reference sequence). V gave up 2 bases and J gave up 0 bases, with 11 bases separating them. The CDR3: CASSYTGRNSGNTIYF. Written as DNA, the CDR3 is TGTGCCAGCAGTTACACGGGACGGAACTCTGGAAACACCATATATTTT.

This rearrangement joins TRBV6-6 to TRBJ2-7; weak D call: TRBD2 (7 bases). V was cut by 0 bases and J by 0 bases, with 12 bases left in between. The germline V gene encodes CDR1 MNHNY and CDR2 SVGAGI (reference sequence). The CDR3 is 16 amino acids. Here the CDR3 DNA reads TGTGCCAGCAGTTACTCGGGGGGGCGGGGCTCCTACGAGCAGTACTTC. Translation: CASSYSGGRGSYEQYF.